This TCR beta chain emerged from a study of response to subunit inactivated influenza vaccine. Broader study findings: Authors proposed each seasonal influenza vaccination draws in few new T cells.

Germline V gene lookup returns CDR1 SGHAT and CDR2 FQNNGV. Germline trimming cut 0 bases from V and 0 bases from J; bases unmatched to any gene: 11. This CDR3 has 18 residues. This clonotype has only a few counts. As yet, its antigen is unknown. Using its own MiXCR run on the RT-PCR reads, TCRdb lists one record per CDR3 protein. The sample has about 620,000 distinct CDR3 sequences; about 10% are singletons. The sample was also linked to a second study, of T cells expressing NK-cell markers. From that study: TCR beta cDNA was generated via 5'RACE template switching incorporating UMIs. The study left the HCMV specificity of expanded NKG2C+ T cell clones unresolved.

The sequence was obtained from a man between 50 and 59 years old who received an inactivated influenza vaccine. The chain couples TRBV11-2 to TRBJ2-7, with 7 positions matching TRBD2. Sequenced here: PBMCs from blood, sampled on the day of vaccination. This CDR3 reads CASSLETPSSGFSYEQYF. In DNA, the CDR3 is TGTGCCAGCAGCTTAGAGACCCCCTCTAGCGGATTCTCCTACGAGCAGTACTTC.